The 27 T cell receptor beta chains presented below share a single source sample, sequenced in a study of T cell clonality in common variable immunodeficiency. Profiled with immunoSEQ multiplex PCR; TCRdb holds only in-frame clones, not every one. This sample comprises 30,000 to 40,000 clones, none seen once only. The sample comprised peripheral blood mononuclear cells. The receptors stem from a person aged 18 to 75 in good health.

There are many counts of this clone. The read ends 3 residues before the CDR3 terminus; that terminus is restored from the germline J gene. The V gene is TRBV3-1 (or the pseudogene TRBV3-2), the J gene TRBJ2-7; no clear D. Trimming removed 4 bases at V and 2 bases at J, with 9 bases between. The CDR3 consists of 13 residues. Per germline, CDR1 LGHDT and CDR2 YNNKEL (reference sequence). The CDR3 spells CASSPYRTYEQYF. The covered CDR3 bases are TGTGCCAGCAGCCCCTACAGAACCTACGAG.

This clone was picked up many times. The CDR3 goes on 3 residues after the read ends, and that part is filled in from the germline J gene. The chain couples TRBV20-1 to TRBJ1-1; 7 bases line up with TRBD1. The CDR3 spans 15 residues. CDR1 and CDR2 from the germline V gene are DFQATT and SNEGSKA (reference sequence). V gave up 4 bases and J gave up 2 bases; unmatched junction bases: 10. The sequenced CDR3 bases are TGCAGTGCTATCAAGGGACAGCAGATCAACACTGAA. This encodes CSAIKGQQINTE. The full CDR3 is CSAIKGQQINTEAFF.

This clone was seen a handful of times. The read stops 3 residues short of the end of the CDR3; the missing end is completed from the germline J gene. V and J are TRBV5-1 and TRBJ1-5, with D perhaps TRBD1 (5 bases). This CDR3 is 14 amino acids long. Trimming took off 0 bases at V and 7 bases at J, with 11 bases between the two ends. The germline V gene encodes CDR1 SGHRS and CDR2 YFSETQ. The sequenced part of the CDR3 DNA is TGCGCCAGCAGCTTGGGGGGGGGTTACCAGCCC. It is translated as CASSLGGGYQP. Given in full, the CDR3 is CASSLGGGYQPQHF.

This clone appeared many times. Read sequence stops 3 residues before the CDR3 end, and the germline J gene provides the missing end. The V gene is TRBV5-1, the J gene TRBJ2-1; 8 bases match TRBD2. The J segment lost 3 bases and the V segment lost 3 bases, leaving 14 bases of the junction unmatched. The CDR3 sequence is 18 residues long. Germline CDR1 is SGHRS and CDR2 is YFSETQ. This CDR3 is CASSSDMTGTRNYNEQFF. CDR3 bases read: TGCGCCAGCAGCTCCGACATGACCGGGACTAGAAACTACAATGAG.

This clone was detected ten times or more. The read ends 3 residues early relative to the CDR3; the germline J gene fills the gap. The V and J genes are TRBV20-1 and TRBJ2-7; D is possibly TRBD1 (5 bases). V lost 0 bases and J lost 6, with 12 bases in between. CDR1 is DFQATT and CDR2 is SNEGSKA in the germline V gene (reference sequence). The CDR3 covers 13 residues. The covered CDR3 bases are TGCAGTGCTAGAGATTGGGGCCAGCGCGAG. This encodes CSARDWGQRE. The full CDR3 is CSARDWGQREQYF.

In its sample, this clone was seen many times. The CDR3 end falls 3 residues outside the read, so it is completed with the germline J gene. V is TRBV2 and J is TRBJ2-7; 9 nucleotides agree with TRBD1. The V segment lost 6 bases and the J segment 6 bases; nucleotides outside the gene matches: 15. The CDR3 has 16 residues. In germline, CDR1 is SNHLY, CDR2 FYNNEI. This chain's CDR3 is CASRNNRDRVSLEQYF. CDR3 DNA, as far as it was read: TGTGCCAGCAGGAATAACCGGGACAGGGTTTCCCTCGAG.

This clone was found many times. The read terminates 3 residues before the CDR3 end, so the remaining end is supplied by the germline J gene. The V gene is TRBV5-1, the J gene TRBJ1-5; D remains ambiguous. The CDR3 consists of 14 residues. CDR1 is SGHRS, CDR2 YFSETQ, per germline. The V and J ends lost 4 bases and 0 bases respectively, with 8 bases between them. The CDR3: CASSLEGSNQPQHF. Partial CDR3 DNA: TGCGCCAGCAGCCTGGAGGGTAGCAATCAGCCC.

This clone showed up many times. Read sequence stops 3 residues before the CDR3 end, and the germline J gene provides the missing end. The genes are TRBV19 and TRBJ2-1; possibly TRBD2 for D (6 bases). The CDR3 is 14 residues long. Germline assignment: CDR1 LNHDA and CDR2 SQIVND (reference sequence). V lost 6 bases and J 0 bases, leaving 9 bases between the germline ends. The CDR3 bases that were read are TGTGCCAGTAGGGAGGGTGGCTCCTACAATGAG. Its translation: CASREGGSYNE. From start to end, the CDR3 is CASREGGSYNEQFF.

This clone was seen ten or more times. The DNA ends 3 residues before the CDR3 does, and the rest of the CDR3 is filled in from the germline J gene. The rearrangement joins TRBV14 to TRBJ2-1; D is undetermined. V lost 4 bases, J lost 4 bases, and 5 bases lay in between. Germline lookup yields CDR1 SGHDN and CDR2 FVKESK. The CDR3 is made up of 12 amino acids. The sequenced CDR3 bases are TGTGCCAGCAGCCTACTATACAATGAG. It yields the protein CASSLLYNE. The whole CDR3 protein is CASSLLYNEQFF.

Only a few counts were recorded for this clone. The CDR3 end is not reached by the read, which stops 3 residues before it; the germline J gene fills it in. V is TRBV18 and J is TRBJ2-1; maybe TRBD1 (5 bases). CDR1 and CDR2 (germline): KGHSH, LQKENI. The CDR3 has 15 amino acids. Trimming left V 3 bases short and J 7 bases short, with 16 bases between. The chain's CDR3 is CASSPSWGSGNEQFF. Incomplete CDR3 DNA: TGTGCCAGCTCACCCTCGTGGGGCTCTGGAAATGAG.

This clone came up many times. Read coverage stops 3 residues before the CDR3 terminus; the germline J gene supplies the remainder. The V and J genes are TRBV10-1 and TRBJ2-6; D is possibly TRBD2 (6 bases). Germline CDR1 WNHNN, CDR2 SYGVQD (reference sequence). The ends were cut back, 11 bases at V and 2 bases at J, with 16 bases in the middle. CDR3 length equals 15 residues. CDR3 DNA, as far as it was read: TGCGCCGGCATACCCGGGGGAGCTGGGGCCAACGTC. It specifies CAGIPGGAGANV. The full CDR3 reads CAGIPGGAGANVLTF.

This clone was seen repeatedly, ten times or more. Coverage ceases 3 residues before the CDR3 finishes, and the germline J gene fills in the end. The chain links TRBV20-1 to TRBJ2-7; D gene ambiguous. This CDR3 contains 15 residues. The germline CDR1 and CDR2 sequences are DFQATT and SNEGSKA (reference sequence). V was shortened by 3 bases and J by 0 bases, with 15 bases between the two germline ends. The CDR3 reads CSASDNRYSSYEQYF. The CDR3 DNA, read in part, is TGCAGTGCTAGTGACAATCGTTACAGCTCCTACGAG.

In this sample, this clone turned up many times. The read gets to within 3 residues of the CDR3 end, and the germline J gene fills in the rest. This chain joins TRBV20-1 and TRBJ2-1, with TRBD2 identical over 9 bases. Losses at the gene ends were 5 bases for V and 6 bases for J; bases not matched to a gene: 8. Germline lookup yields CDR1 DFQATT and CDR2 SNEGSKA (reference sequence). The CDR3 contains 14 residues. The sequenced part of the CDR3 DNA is TGCAGTGCTTATAGCGGGAGTGGTTTCAATGAG. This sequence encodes CSAYSGSGFNE. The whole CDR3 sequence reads CSAYSGSGFNEQFF.

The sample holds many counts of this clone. The CDR3 DNA, read in part, is TGTGCCACCAGTGGCGGGGGGAGGAAAATCACAGATACG. It is translated as CATSGGGRKITDT. The full CDR3 is CATSGGGRKITDTQYF. V is TRBV24-1 and J is TRBJ2-3; 8 nucleotides align to TRBD2. Read data end 3 residues before the CDR3 end; the end is taken from the germline J gene. Trimming removed 5 bases from V and 2 bases from J; junction bases left unmatched: 8. The CDR3 runs 16 residues. From germline, CDR1 is KGHDR and CDR2 SFDVKD.

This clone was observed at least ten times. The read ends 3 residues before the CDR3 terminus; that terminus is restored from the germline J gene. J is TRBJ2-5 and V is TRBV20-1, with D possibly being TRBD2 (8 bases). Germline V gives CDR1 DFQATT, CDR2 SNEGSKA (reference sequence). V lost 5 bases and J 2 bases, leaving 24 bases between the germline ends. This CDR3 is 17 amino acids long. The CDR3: CSAFPPGGGAGQETQYF. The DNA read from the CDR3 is TGCAGTGCTTTTCCCCCGGGAGGGGGCGCGGGTCAAGAGACC.

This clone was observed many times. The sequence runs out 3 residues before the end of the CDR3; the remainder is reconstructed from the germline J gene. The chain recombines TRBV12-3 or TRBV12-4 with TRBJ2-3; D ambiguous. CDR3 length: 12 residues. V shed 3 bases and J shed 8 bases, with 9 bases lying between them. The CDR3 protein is CASSFGRGTQYF. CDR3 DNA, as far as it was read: TGTGCCAGCAGTTTCGGTCGCGGTACG.

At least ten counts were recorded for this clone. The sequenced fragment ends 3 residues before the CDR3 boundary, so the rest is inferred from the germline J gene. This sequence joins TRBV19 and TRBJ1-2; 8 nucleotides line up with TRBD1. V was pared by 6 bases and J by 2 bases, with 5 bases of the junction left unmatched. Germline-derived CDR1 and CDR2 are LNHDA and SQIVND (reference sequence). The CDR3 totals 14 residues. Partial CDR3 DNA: TGTGCCAGTAGCGGACAGGGATGGAACTATGGC. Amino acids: CASSGQGWNYG. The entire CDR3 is CASSGQGWNYGYTF.

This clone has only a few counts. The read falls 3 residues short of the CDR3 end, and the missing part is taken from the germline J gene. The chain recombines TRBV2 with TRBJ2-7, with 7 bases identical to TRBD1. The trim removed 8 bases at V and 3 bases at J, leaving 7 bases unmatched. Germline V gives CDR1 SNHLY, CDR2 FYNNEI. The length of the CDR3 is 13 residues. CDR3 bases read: TGTGCCAGCGAAGGACAGGAGCACTACGAG. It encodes CASEGQEHYE. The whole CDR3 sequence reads CASEGQEHYEQYF.

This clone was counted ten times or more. The covered CDR3 bases are TGTGCCAGCAGTTCCCCCGGGACCGGGGAG. Amino acid sequence: CASSSPGTGE. The entire CDR3 sequence reads CASSSPGTGELFF. V and J are TRBV7-9 and TRBJ2-2, with D unclear. The read terminates 3 residues ahead of where the CDR3 ends, so the germline J gene completes it. V was trimmed by 6 bases and J by 5 bases, leaving 10 bases between them. The CDR3 length is 13 residues. CDR1 is SEHNR, CDR2 FQNEAQ, per germline (reference sequence). The full variable domain, in which reference TRBV7-9 and TRBJ2-2 provide the parts outside the CDR3, is DTGVSQNPRHKITKRGQNVTFRCDPISEHNRLYWYRQTLGQGPEFLTYFQNEAQLEKSRLLSDRFSAERPKGSFSTLEIQRTEQGDSAMYLCASSSPGTGELFFGEGSRLTVL.

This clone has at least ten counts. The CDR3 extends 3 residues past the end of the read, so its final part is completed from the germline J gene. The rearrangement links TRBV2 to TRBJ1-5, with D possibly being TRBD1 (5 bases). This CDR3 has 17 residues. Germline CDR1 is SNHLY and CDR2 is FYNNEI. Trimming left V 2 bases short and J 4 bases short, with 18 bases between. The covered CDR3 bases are TGTGCCAGCAGTGAATGGGGAGTAAGGGGCGAGAATCAGCCC. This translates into CASSEWGVRGENQP. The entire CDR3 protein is CASSEWGVRGENQPQHF. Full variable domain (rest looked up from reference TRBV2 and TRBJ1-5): EPEVTQTPSHQVTQMGQEVILRCVPISNHLYFYWYRQILGQKVEFLVSFYNNEISEKSEIFDDQFSVERPDGSNFTLKIRSTKLEDSAMYFCASSEWGVRGENQPQHFGDGTRLSIL.

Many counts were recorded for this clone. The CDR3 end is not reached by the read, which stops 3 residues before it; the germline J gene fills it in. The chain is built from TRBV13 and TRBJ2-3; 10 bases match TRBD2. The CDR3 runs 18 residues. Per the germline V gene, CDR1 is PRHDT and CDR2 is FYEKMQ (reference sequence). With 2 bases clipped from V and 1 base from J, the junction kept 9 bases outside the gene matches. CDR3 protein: CASSLRSSGRRRTDTQYF. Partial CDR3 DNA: TGTGCCAGCAGCTTACGTTCTAGCGGGAGAAGGCGCACAGATACG.

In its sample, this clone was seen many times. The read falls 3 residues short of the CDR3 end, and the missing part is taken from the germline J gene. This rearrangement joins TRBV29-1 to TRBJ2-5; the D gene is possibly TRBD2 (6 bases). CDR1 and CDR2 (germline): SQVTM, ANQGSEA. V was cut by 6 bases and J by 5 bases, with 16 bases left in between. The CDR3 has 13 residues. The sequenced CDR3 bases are TGCAGCGTGACGCGGGGATTCGGGGAGACC. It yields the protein CSVTRGFGET. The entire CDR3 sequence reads CSVTRGFGETQYF. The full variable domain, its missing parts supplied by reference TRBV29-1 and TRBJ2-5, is SAVISQKPSRDICQRGTSLTIQCQVDSQVTMMFWYRQQPGQSLTLIATANQGSEATYESGFVIDKFPISRPNLTFSTLTVSNMSPEDSSIYLCSVTRGFGETQYFGPGTRLLVL.

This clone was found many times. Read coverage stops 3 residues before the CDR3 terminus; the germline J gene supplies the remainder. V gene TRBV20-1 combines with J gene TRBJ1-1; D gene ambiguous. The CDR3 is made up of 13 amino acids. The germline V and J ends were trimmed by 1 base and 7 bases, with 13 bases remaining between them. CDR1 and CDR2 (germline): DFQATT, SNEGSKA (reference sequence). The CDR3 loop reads CSARGGRTREAFF. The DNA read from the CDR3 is TGCAGTGCTAGAGGAGGGAGGACTCGTGAA.

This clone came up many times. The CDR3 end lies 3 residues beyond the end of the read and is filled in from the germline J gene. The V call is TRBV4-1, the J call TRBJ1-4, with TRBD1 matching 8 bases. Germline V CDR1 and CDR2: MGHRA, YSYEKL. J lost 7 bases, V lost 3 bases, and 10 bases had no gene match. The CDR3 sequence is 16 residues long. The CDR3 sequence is CASSHFTQGAGEKLFF. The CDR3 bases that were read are TGCGCCAGCAGCCATTTCACTCAGGGGGCGGGTGAAAAA.

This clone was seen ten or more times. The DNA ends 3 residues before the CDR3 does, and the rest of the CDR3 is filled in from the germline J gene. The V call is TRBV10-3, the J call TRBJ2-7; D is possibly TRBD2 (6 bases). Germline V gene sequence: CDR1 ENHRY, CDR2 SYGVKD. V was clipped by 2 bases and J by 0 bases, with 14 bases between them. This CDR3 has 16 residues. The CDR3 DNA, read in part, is TGTGCCATCAGTGAGCCGAACCGGGACTTCTCCTACGAG. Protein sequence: CAISEPNRDFSYE. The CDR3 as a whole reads CAISEPNRDFSYEQYF.

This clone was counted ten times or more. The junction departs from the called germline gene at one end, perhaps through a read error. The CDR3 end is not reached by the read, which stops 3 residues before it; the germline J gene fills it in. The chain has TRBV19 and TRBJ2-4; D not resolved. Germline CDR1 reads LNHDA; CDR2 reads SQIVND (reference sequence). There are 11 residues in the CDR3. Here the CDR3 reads CASSYSNNQYF. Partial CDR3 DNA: TGTGCCAGTAGTTATTCGAACAAT. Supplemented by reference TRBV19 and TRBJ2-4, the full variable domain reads DGGITQSPKYLFRKEGQNVTLSCEQNLNHDAMYWYRQDPGQGLRLIYYSQIVNDFQKGDIAEGYSVSREKKESFPLTVTSAQKNPTAFYLCASSYSNNQYFGAGTRLSVL.

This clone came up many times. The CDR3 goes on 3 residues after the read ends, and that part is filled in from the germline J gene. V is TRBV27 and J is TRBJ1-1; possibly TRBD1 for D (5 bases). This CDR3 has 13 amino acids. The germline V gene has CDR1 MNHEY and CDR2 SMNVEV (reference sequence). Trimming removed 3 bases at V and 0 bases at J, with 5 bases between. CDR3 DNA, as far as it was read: TGTGCCAGCAGTTTCAGGGTGAACACTGAA. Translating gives CASSFRVNTE. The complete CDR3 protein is CASSFRVNTEAFF.